This TCR beta chain was sequenced for a study of blood T cell repertoires in COVID-19 (dated by TCRdb to 2018 to 2021). Background for the entire study: Samples covering the acute and convalescent phases of COVID-19 were provided by collaborators in the United States, Italy and Spain. Samples came from the ongoing ImmuneRACE study (first 160 participants) plus 1,254 subjects from 6 global collaborators. Sample metadata almost always included a de-identified subject ID, COVID-19 status, age in years and sex. Deeply sampled blood TCRbeta repertoires from subjects exposed to, actively infected with, or recovered from COVID-19 were included in the dataset. The repertoires were made available in a free public database intended to serve as a resource for research on the immune response to SARS-CoV-2. Where HLA class I and class II types were available, the types were taken from metadata supplied by the sample provider, not from assay-based typing. The material from the prospective study consisted of cDNA or gDNA derived from T cells, B-cell-depleted T cells, or PBMCs. Broader findings and caveats from the paper: The amount of clinical and demographic metadata varied by source and participant and was provided uncurated.

TCRbeta CDR3 regions were amplified from genomic DNA by means of the immunoSEQ Assay, a bias-controlled multiplex PCR. The published analysis was carried out like this. The number of nucleated cells in each sample was estimated by amplification of reference gene primers within the assay. To quantify the absolute abundance of each unique TCRbeta CDR3 rearrangement, sequence reads were collapsed and filtered. For each sample, productive Simpson clonality was calculated as the square root of Simpson's diversity index over productive rearrangements. Here the immuneACCESS table is served through TCRdb, limited to in-frame sequences with V and J called. Missing clones are a known gap in these copies; in checked studies unresolved V genes cover under half, and the rest lacks a known reason. That table supplies the V and J calls and clone size; D and trimming were determined from the DNA. The sample table shows 150,000 to 200,000 clones, and around 85% are seen once. About 3.5% of the sample rests with the top ten.

The germline V gene encodes CDR1 SQVTM and CDR2 ANQGSEA. Trimming at the junction amounts to 5 bases on V and 0 bases on J, and the germline ends lie 14 bases apart. From its cysteine to its phenylalanine, the CDR3 spans 16 amino acids. The sequence is cut down to CDR3 DNA, 48 bases in frame from base 1. Remarks on this clone: There is no known antigen for this receptor. Base qualities are not at hand, and no much larger clone is one base apart.

The collaborating institutions used their own protocols to collect whole blood in K2EDTA tubes. For TCRbeta analysis, collaborator samples were shipped as frozen whole blood, as isolated PBMCs, or as DNA extracted from either sample type. Material for sequencing was peripheral blood. The TCR was taken from a human donor with acute or convalescent COVID-19. The donor label of this sample is uncertain. The chain joins TRBV29-1 to TRBJ2-6; the best D guess is TRBD1, with 6 bases matching. CDR3 protein: CSVFRDTDSGANVLTF. Here is the DNA: TGCAGCGTTTTCCGGGACACAGACTCTGGGGCCAACGTCCTGACTTTC.